This T cell receptor (beta chain) was obtained from a study of shared clonotypes between healthy human individuals. Findings and limits, study-wide: The study found lower generation probabilities in non-shared clonotypes than in those shared by all four donors.

Per the original data handling: For the immunoSEQ data, sequences were junction-only without quality scores, so filtering differed. TCRdb keeps only in-frame clones here, not all; method: immunoSEQ multiplex PCR. D and trimming were read from the DNA, whereas the V and J calls and clone size are those reported in that table. The sample yields about 2 million clones, about 95% seen once. The V end was cut by 4 bases, the J end by 9 bases, with 19 bases between. Per germline, CDR1 MGHRA and CDR2 YSYEKL. This CDR3 has 16 amino acids. Only CD45RO-negative cells positively selected for CCR7 counted as naive CD8 cells, so terminally differentiated effector memory CD45RA+ cells were excluded. Donors had no recently reported acute infections or vaccinations and were HIV-negative. Remarks on this clone: Its antigen is as yet unknown.

The V call is TRBV4-1, the J call TRBJ1-6, with D perhaps TRBD1 (5 bases). This sequence was found in a man younger than 35 in good health. The sequenced sample consisted of naive CD8+ T cells sorted from blood. As DNA, the CDR3 is TGCGCCAGCAGCCGGGGGACGGAGGGTATCGGTTCACCCCTCCACTTT. Translating gives CASSRGTEGIGSPLHF.